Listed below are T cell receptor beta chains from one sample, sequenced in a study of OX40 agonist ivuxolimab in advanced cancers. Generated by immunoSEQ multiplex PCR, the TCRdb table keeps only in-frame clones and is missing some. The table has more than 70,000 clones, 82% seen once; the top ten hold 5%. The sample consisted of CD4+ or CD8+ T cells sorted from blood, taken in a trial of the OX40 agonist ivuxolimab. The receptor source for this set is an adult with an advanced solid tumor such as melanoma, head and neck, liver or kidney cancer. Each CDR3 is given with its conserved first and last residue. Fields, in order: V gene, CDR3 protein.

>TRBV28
CASSGIGPEQYF
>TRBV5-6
CASSKDRSYEQYF
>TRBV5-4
CASSLSEYEQFF
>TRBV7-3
CASSLLDGGNEQFF
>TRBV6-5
CASRPTTNYGYTF
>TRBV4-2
CASSPPGVTQETQYF
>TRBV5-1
CASSPGTSGPLSSYEQYF
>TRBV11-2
CASSLVRLAGGRGTQYF
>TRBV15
CATSSELTGRGEQYF
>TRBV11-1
CASSFRGGGNEQYF
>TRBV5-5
CASSLRLAPNEQFF
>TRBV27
CASSPGQGVSGELFF
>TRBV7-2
CASSFLPLEFTGPYEQYF
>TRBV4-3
CASSQRSPSSTDTQYF
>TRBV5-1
CASSFLGMGMNTEAFF
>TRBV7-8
CASSSGVGLIGELFF
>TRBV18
CASSRSYSGANVLTF
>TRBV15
CATSSLPGELFF
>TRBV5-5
CASSLGPTSTDTQYF
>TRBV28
CASSLGLGTGELFF
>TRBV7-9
CASSRQMNTGELFF
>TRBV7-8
CASSLGGGQYNQPQHF
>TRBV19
CASSRRVFNTGELFF
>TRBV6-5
CASSLYGTGLYF
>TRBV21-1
CASSKVGASSYNEQFF
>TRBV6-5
CASRGGGHQPQHF
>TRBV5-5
CASSLIPGTSGSVETQYF
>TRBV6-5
CASTVQAGRASPLHF
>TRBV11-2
CASSLVVGYEQYF
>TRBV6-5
CASSYIRGDSTYEQYF
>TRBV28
CASSFYSRDLNEQFF
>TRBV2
CASSGPAGANVLTF
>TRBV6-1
CASSEMGTSYNEQFF
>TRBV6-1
CASSEKGTDQPQHF
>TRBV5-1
CASSEKDASYEQYF
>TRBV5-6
CASSSRQRTYEQYF
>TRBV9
CASSVVSLAGNNEQFF
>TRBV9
CASSVEARAYTYEQYF
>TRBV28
CASSFSGGANTGELFF
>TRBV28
CASSFLRQPQHF
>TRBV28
CASSLSRQNQPQHF
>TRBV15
CATSRELVTNIQYF
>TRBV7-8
CASSAAFDEQYF
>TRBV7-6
CASSTRQGYTGELFF
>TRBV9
CASSVGLGNQPQHF
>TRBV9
CASSAQGLQETQYF
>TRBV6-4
CASSGGSSYNEQFF
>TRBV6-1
CASSLRQENEKLFF
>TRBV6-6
CASKGGTGGGYTF
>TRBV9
CASSVNTIYF
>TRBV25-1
CASRASGGYEQYF
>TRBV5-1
CASSFGTSDMGEQYF
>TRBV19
CASSILGQGPYEQYF
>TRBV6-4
CASSPQGGYGYTF